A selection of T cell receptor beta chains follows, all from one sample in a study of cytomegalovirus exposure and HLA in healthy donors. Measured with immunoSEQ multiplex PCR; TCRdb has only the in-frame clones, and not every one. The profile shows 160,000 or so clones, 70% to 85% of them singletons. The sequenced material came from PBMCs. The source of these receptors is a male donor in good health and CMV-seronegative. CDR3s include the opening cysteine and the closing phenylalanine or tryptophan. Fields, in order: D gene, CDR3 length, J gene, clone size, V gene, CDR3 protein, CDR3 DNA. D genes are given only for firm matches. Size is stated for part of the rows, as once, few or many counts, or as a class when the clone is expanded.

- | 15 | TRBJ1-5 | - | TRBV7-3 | CASSLNGGSNQPQHF | TGTGCCAGCAGCTTAAATGGCGGTAGCAATCAGCCCCAGCATTTT
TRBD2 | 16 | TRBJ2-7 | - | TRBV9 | CASSDSGTRGAYEQYF | TGTGCCAGCAGCGACTCGGGGACTAGAGGCGCCTACGAGCAGTACTTC
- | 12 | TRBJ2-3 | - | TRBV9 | CASSPYTDTQYF | TGTGCCAGCAGCCCCTACACAGATACGCAGTATTTT
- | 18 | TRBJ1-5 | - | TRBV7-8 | CASSLAKGEHYSNQPQHF | TGTGCCAGCAGCTTAGCGAAGGGGGAGCATTATAGCAATCAGCCCCAGCATTTT
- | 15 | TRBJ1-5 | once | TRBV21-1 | CASSARDRGRQPQHF | TGTGCCAGCAGCGCCCGGGACAGGGGGCGTCAGCCCCAGCATTTT
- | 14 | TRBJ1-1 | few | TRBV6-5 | CASSYSLGNTEAFF | TGTGCCAGCAGTTACTCACTTGGGAACACTGAAGCTTTCTTT
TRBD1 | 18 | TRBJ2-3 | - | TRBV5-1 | CASSLDPTGGQLTDTQYF | TGCGCCAGCAGCTTGGATCCGACAGGGGGCCAACTCACAGATACGCAGTATTTT
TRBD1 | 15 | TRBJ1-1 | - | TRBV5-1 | CASSQAGQGRTEAFF | TGCGCCAGCAGCCAGGCGGGACAGGGGCGCACTGAAGCTTTCTTT
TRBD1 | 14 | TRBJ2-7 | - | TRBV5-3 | CARSSGTGDHEQYF | TGTGCCAGAAGCTCCGGGACAGGGGACCACGAGCAGTACTTC
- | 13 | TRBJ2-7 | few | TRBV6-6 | CASSHSPQGEQYF | TGTGCCAGCAGTCACTCGCCCCAGGGCGAGCAGTACTTC
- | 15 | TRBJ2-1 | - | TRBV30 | CAWTPGVSSYNEQFF | TGTGCCTGGACCCCGGGGGTAAGCTCCTACAATGAGCAGTTCTTC
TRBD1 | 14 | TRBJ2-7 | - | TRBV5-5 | CASSWDRDSYEQYF | TGTGCCAGCAGCTGGGACAGGGATTCCTACGAGCAGTACTTC
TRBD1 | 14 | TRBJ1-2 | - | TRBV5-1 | CASNPGQPNYGYTF | TGCGCCAGCAACCCGGGACAGCCCAACTATGGCTACACCTTC
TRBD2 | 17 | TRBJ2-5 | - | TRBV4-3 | CASSAGAGLAGQETQYF | TGCGCCAGCAGCGCTGGGGCGGGGCTAGCGGGCCAAGAGACCCAGTACTTC
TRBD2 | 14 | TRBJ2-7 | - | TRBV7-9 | CASTRGGADHEQYF | TGTGCCAGCACCCGCGGGGGGGCTGATCACGAGCAGTACTTC
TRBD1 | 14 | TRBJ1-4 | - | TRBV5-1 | CASSDGTGGRKLFF | TGCGCCAGCAGCGATGGGACAGGGGGGCGAAAACTGTTTTTT
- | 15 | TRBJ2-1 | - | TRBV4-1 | CASSVEGRGNNEQFF | TGCGCCAGCAGCGTTGAGGGCCGGGGGAATAATGAGCAGTTCTTC
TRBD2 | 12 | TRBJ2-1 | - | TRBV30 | CAWSRSGNEQFF | TGTGCCTGGAGCCGTAGCGGGAACGAGCAGTTCTTC
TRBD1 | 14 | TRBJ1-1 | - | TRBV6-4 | CASNLGQGVTEAFF | TGTGCCAGCAACCTCGGACAGGGGGTGACTGAAGCTTTCTTT
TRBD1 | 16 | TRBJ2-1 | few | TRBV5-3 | CARSPGGKKNPNEQFF | TGTGCCAGAAGCCCAGGGGGTAAAAAAAACCCCAATGAGCAGTTCTTC
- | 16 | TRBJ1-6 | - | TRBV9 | CASSVSGDTYNSPLHF | TGTGCCAGCAGCGTCTCAGGGGACACCTATAATTCACCCCTCCACTTT
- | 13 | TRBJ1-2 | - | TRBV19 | CASSTQGLNGYTF | TGTGCCAGTAGTACACAGGGACTAAATGGCTACACCTTC
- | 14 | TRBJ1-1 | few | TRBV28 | CASSLINMNTEAFF | TGTGCCAGCAGTTTGATCAACATGAACACTGAAGCTTTCTTT
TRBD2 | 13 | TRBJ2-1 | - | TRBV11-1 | CASGTSVYNEQFF | TGTGCCAGCGGTACTAGCGTGTACAATGAGCAGTTCTTC
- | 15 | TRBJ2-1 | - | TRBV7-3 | CASSPSRTAGHEQFF | TGTGCCAGCAGCCCCTCCCGTACAGCGGGTCATGAGCAGTTCTTC
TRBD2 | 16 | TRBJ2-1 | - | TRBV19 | CASSIRPGGGYNEQFF | TGTGCCAGTAGTATTCGTCCGGGGGGGGGCTACAATGAGCAGTTCTTC
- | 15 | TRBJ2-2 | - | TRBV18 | CASSPWAGNTGELFF | TGTGCCAGCTCACCATGGGCGGGGAACACCGGGGAGCTGTTTTTT
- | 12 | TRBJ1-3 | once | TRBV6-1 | CASRERGNTIYF | TGTGCCAGCAGGGAGAGAGGAAACACCATATATTTT
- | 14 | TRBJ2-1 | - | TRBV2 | CASPGDSSYNEQFF | TGTGCCAGCCCCGGGGATAGCTCCTACAATGAGCAGTTCTTC
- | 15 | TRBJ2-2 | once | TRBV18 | CASSPQSGNTGELFF | TGTGCCAGCTCACCACAATCCGGGAACACCGGGGAGCTGTTTTTT
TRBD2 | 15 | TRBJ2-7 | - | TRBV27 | CASSLSRLAGYEQYF | TGTGCCAGCAGTTTATCGCGACTAGCGGGTTACGAGCAGTACTTC
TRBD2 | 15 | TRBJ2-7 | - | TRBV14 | CASSLWTSGTYEQYF | TGTGCCAGCAGCCTCTGGACTAGCGGAACTTACGAGCAGTACTTC
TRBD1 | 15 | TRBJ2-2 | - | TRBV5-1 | CASSLRQGASGELFF | TGCGCCAGCAGCTTGAGACAGGGGGCGAGCGGGGAGCTGTTTTTT
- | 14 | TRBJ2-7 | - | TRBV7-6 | CASSSLAQGYEQYF | TGTGCCAGCAGCTCGCTTGCACAGGGTTACGAGCAGTACTTC
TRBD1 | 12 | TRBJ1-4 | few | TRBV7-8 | CASSTTGGKLFF | TGTGCCAGCAGCACGACAGGGGGAAAACTGTTTTTT
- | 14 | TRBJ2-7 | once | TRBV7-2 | CASSFDRQFYEQYF | TGTGCCAGCAGCTTCGACAGACAGTTCTACGAGCAGTACTTC
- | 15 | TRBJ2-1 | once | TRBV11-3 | CASSLGRASYNEQFF | TGTGCCAGCAGCTTAGGGCGGGCATCCTACAATGAGCAGTTCTTC
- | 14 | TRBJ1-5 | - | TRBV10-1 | CASSGSQGNQPQHF | TGCGCCAGCAGTGGATCCCAGGGAAATCAGCCCCAGCATTTT
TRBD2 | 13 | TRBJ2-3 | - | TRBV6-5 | CATKKREQDTQYF | TGTGCCACCAAAAAGCGGGAGCAAGATACGCAGTATTTT
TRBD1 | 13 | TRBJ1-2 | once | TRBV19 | CASSPQGRDGYTF | TGTGCCAGTAGCCCACAGGGGCGAGATGGCTACACCTTC
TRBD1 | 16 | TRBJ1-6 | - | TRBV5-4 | CASSLAQGAYNSPLHF | TGTGCCAGCAGCTTGGCCCAGGGGGCCTATAATTCACCCCTCCACTTT